This T cell receptor (beta chain) is from a study of patients and donors after allogeneic stem cell transplantation (TCRdb year 2020). To prepare the library, RT-PCR was applied. Instrument on record: NextSeq 550. Using fastp at Q25 and MiXCR, TCRdb reprocessed the public reads and kept productive beta chains. A single entry per CDR3 protein holds the most common genes and DNA from its merged rows. The sample data list about 960,000 distinct CDR3 sequences, and more than 15% of these were observed just once. The top ten clones comprise approximately 5.9% of the sample. There are a few counts of this clonotype. Its antigen target is currently unknown. Within one base of it there is no much larger clone, and no base qualities were kept. The V end loses 5 bases and the J end loses 5 bases, and a stretch of 14 bases separates them. CDR1 SEHNR and CDR2 FQNEAQ were looked up in the germline V gene (reference sequence). Reading from cysteine to phenylalanine, the CDR3 counts 14 amino acids. Only the CDR3 part of the read is kept: 42 bases, read in frame from the first base.

The receptor comes from a human donor who was either an allogeneic HSCT recipient or a stem cell or donor lymphocyte infusion donor (not recorded which). It is not recorded whose cells these are; they may come from a transplant donor. Input material: blood, either unsorted or a sorted T cell fraction (not recorded which). The chain links TRBV7-9 with TRBJ2-3; the D gene is possibly TRBD1 or TRBD2, each agreeing over 6 bases. The nucleotides read TGTGCCAGCAGCGCGGGACACGTTGTAGATACGCAGTATTTT. Translated, this gives CASSAGHVVDTQYF. The full variable domain, with segments outside the CDR3 supplied by the reference TRBV7-9 and TRBJ2-3 proteins, appears as DTGVSQNPRHKITKRGQNVTFRCDPISEHNRLYWYRQTLGQGPEFLTYFQNEAQLEKSRLLSDRFSAERPKGSFSTLEIQRTEQGDSAMYLCASSAGHVVDTQYFGPGTRLTVL.